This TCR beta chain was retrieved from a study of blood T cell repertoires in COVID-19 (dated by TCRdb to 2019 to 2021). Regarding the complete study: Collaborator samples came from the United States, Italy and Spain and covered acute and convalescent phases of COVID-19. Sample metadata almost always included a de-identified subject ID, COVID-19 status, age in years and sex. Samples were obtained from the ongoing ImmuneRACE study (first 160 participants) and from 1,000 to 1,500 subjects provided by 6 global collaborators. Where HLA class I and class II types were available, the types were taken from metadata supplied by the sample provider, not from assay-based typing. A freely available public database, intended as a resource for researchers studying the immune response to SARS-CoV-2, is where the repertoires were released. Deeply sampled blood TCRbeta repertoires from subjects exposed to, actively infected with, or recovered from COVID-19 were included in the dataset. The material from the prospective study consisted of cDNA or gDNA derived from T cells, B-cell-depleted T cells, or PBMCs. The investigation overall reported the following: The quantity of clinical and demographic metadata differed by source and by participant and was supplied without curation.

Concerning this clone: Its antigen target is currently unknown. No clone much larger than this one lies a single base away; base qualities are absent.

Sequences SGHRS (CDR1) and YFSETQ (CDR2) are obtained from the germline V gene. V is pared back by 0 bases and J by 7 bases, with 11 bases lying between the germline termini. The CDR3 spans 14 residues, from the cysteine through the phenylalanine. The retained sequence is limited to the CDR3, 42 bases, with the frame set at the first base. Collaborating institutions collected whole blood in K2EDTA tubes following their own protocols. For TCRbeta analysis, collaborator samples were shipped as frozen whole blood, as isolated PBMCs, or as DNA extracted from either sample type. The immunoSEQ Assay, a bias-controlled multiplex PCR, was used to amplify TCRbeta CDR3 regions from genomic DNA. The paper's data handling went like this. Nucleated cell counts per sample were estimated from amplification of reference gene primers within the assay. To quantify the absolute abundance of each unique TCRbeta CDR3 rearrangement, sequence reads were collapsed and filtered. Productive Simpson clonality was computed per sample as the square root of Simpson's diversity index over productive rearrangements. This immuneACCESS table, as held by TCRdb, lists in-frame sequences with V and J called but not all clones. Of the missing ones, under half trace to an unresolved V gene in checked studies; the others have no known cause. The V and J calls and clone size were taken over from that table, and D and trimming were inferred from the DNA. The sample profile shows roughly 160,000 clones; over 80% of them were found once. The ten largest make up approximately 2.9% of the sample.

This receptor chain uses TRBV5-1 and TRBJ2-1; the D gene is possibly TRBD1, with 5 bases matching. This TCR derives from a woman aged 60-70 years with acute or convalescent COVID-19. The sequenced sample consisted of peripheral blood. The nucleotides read TGCGCCAGCAGCTTGGAGGGGTTACGGAATGAGCAGTTCTTC. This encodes CASSLEGLRNEQFF.